This TCR beta chain was sequenced for a study of T cells in Graves' hyperthyroidism and ophthalmopathy. Points from the study as a whole: Patients with ophthalmopathy were separated from those with stable hyperthyroidism by a 13 V-J model. Ophthalmopathy, which appeared later, was predicted by the model a median approximately 6 months before onset.

There are many counts of this clonotype. Its antigen remains unidentified. Trimming stripped 3 bases from V and 2 bases from J, with 23 bases between. The germline gives CDR1 MDHEN, CDR2 SYDVKM. This CDR3 contains 18 residues. RNA transcripts yielded amplified TCR beta CDR3 regions. Primed by the HTBI set, a first-round RT-PCR was run on the TCR CDR3. From the multiplex PCR reads, TCRdb called clonotypes with MiXCR, one entry per CDR3 protein. The table includes 500,000 to 600,000 distinct CDR3 sequences, less than 20% detected once. Exclusion of patients followed from uncontrolled infection, other autoimmune disease, pregnancy or lactation.

The receptor comes from a middle-aged man with Graves' ophthalmopathy. The chain is built from TRBV28 and TRBJ2-7; no definite D call. Input material: blood. The CDR3 reads CASSFRYTLDPRTYEQYF. The CDR3 DNA reads as TGTGCCAGCAGTTTCCGCTATACTCTGGATCCTCGCACCTACGAGCAGTACTTC.